Within the sample, the clone carrying this TCR beta chain is medium-sized. Each CDR3 protein is one row after TCRdb ran MiXCR on the multiplex PCR reads. Of roughly 70,000 distinct CDR3 sequences in the sample, roughly 44% are singletons; the top ten hold approximately 8.7%. The data originate from a study of breast tumors, draining lymph nodes, adjacent tissues. CDR3 length equals 15 residues. Unmatched junction bases numbered 2, after V lost 1 base and J lost 4 bases. Sequenced sample: breast tumor tissue. The clonotype comes from a female donor with breast cancer. Some clones in this sample may be carry-over from other donors' samples. The chain joins TRBV12-3 or TRBV12-4 to TRBJ1-3; 9 bases are a match to TRBD1. This CDR3 reads CASSLETGGGNTIYF. DNA for the CDR3: TGTGCCAGCAGTTTAGAGACAGGGGGAGGAAACACCATATATTTT.